This TCR beta chain is drawn from a study of sequential checkpoint blockade in melanoma. At the level of the study: Both treatment sequences were followed by maintenance nivolumab.

Germline-derived CDR1 and CDR2 are LGHNA and YNFKEQ. This CDR3 is 16 amino acids long. Trimming cost V 2 bases and J 7 bases; bases outside gene matches: 8. The treatment was: randomized to nivolumab then ipilimumab (arm A) or the reverse (arm B). PBMC sorting kept live CD3+CD8+ cells without CD19 or CD56. Sequenced by immunoSEQ multiplex PCR; TCRdb stores in-frame clones only, minus some. The sample contains 20,000 or so clones, around 83% of which appear only once. This chain uses TRBV4-2 with TRBJ2-2; 9 positions agree with TRBD2. The clonotype originates from a human donor with melanoma. Sequenced material: CD8+ T cells sorted from blood (inferred from file names), taken from a patient given nivolumab and ipilimumab in sequence. The CDR3 protein is CASSQSELAGVGELFF. CDR3 DNA sequence: TGTGCCAGCAGCCAAAGCGAGTTAGCGGGAGTCGGGGAGCTGTTTTTT.